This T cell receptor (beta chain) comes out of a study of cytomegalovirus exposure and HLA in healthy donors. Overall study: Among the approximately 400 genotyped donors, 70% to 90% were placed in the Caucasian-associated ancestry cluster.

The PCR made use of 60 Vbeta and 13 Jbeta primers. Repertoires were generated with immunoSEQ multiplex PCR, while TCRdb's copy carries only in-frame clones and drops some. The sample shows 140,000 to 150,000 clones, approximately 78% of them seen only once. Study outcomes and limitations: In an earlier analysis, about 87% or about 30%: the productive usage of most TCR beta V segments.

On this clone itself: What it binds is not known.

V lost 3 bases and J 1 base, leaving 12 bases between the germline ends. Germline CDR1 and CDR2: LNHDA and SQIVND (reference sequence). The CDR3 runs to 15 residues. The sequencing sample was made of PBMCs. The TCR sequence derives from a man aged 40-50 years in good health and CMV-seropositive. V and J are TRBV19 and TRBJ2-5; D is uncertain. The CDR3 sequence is CASSIGGRIQETQYF. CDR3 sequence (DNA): TGTGCCAGTAGTATTGGTGGTAGAATCCAAGAGACCCAGTACTTC. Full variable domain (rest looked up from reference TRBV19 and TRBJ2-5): DGGITQSPKYLFRKEGQNVTLSCEQNLNHDAMYWYRQDPGQGLRLIYYSQIVNDFQKGDIAEGYSVSREKKESFPLTVTSAQKNPTAFYLCASSIGGRIQETQYFGPGTRLLVL.